The rows below give T cell receptor beta chains drawn from one sample of a study of T cell responses to AZD1222 COVID-19 vaccine. Sequencing was performed with immunoSEQ multiplex PCR; in TCRdb, only in-frame clones are kept and a portion is missing. The sample yields around 150,000 clones, roughly nine tenths seen once. The sample was peripheral blood, taken on day 0 of MenACWY control vaccination. Receptors were obtained from an adult in good health. CDR3s include the opening cysteine and the closing phenylalanine or tryptophan. Each record gives: V gene, clone size, J gene, D gene, CDR3 protein, CDR3 DNA. A D gene is named only where the DNA matches it firmly. The size of a clone is reported for some rows only, either as once, few or many, or as a class for expanded clones.

TRBV9,once,TRBJ2-7,TRBD2,CASSETSGIGEQYF,TGTGCCAGCAGCGAGACTAGCGGGATCGGCGAGCAGTACTTC
TRBV19,-,TRBJ2-1,TRBD1,CASRVTGDSYNEQFF,TGTGCCAGTAGGGTAACAGGGGACTCCTACAATGAGCAGTTCTTC
TRBV7-2,-,TRBJ1-1,TRBD1,CASSHTTETGNAFF,TGTGCCAGCAGCCATACGACTGAGACAGGGAACGCTTTCTTT
TRBV6-2/TRBV6-3,-,TRBJ2-7,TRBD2,CASSRLAGEQEQYF,TGTGCCAGCAGTCGACTAGCGGGAGAACAGGAGCAGTACTTC
TRBV29-1,once,TRBJ2-1,-,CSVVGSASSYNEQFF,TGCAGCGTTGTAGGTAGCGCGAGCTCCTACAATGAGCAGTTCTTC
TRBV6-5,-,TRBJ2-1,-,CASTPTWARNEQFF,TGTGCCAGCACACCAACCTGGGCTCGGAATGAGCAGTTCTTC
TRBV25-1,-,TRBJ2-1,TRBD2,CASSEWGGGSYNEQFF,TGTGCCAGCAGTGAATGGGGCGGGGGCTCCTACAATGAGCAGTTCTTC
TRBV10-1,-,TRBJ1-2,TRBD1,CASSLDRDRGYTF,TGCGCCAGCAGTCTTGACAGGGACAGGGGCTACACCTTC
TRBV18,-,TRBJ1-3,-,CASSPLAPGPGNTIYF,TGTGCCAGCTCACCATTGGCTCCAGGGCCTGGAAACACCATATATTTT
TRBV7-9,-,TRBJ2-1,TRBD2,CASSLASSGRLGNEQFF,TGTGCCAGCAGCTTAGCGTCTAGCGGGAGACTCGGCAATGAGCAGTTCTTC
TRBV27,-,TRBJ1-2,-,CASSPTTDTLNYGYTF,TGTGCCAGCAGTCCTACTACGGATACGCTCAACTATGGCTACACCTTC
TRBV2,-,TRBJ2-7,-,CASSVTYEQYF,TGTGCCAGCAGTGTCACTTACGAGCAGTACTTC
TRBV9,few,TRBJ2-1,TRBD2,CASSGTSGRLDEQFF,TGTGCCAGCAGCGGGACTAGCGGGAGGCTCGATGAGCAGTTCTTC
TRBV29-1,-,TRBJ2-1,-,CSGDTAYNEQFF,TGCAGCGGGGACACCGCCTACAATGAGCAGTTCTTC
TRBV6-5,-,TRBJ1-2,-,CASSRRTDPNYGYTF,TGTGCCAGCAGTCGGAGGACTGATCCTAACTATGGCTACACCTTC
TRBV5-4,-,TRBJ2-7,TRBD1,CASSLEKGQGDF,TGTGCCAGCAGCTTGGAAAAGGGACAGGGAGACTTC
TRBV7-8,-,TRBJ2-5,TRBD2,CASSLGGSGSSETQYF,TGTGCCAGCAGCTTAGGGGGTAGCGGGAGTTCAGAGACCCAGTACTTC
TRBV24-1,-,TRBJ1-2,-,CATSEQTANYGYTF,TGTGCCACCAGTGAGCAAACGGCTAACTATGGCTACACCTTC
TRBV29-1,-,TRBJ1-3,TRBD1,CSVETGGAGNTIYF,TGCAGCGTAGAGACAGGGGGGGCTGGAAACACCATATATTTT
TRBV5-1,few,TRBJ2-1,TRBD2,CASLRGLAGGGEQFF,TGCGCCAGTCTCCGGGGACTAGCGGGAGGCGGGGAGCAGTTCTTC
TRBV28,-,TRBJ1-1,-,CASSFVRAAEAFF,TGTGCCAGCAGTTTTGTCAGGGCGGCTGAAGCTTTCTTT
TRBV5-6,-,TRBJ1-2,-,CASSLAGGGYTF,TGTGCCAGCAGCTTGGCGGGGGGTGGCTACACCTTC
TRBV10-3,-,TRBJ2-7,TRBD2,CAISESRAGGSYAYEQYF,TGTGCCATCAGTGAGTCGAGAGCGGGAGGGTCCTACGCCTACGAGCAGTACTTC
TRBV5-4,once,TRBJ1-1,-,CASSLGGATEAFF,TGTGCCAGCAGCTTGGGTGGGGCCACTGAAGCTTTCTTT
TRBV11-2,once,TRBJ1-2,-,CASSPEDRFSYGYTF,TGTGCCAGCAGCCCCGAGGACAGATTCTCCTATGGCTACACCTTC
TRBV10-3,-,TRBJ2-7,TRBD2,CATLRGVSSYEQYF,TGTGCCACCCTGCGGGGGGTTTCCTCCTACGAGCAGTACTTC
TRBV2,-,TRBJ1-2,-,CASRNWETGGYTF,TGTGCCAGCAGGAATTGGGAAACGGGGGGCTACACCTTC